This is a list of T cell receptor beta chains from one sample in a study of T-cell memory formation after mild COVID-19. TCRdb re-called the 5' RACE reads through MiXCR, storing one row per CDR3 protein. The profile shows about 270,000 distinct CDR3 sequences, about 17% of them singletons. The sequenced sample was PBMCs or a T cell subset sorted from them (not recorded which). The receptors were gathered from a young man who had mild COVID-19 (a few samples of this study predate the infection). Cell type and time point are not known. Each CDR3 is given with its conserved first and last residue. A D gene is named only where the DNA matches it firmly. Not every row has a clone size; where given, it reads once, few, many or a size class.

cdr3_aa: CASSLSWTGPREAFF
cdr3_nt: TGTGCCAGCAGCTTGTCTTGGACAGGTCCTAGAGAAGCTTTCTTT
clone_size: -
v_call: TRBV5-4
d_call: TRBD1
j_call: TRBJ1-1

cdr3_aa: CASSPGGRAFSGNTIYF
cdr3_nt: TGTGCCAGCAGCCCCGGCGGTCGGGCCTTCTCTGGAAACACCATATATTTT
clone_size: few
v_call: TRBV5-5
d_call: -
j_call: TRBJ1-3

cdr3_aa: CASSSRRSPLRSYGYTF
cdr3_nt: TGCGCCAGCAGCTCAAGACGGAGCCCCCTTCGTAGCTATGGCTACACCTTC
clone_size: many
v_call: TRBV5-1
d_call: -
j_call: TRBJ1-2

cdr3_aa: CANRQGAGANVLTF
cdr3_nt: TGTGCCAACAGACAGGGGGCTGGGGCCAACGTCCTGACTTTC
clone_size: few
v_call: TRBV10-3
d_call: TRBD1
j_call: TRBJ2-6

cdr3_aa: CASSLLGSGFSGANVLTF
cdr3_nt: TGTGCCAGCAGTTTATTGGGCTCGGGGTTTTCTGGGGCCAACGTCCTGACTTTC
clone_size: few
v_call: TRBV28
d_call: -
j_call: TRBJ2-6

cdr3_aa: CASTLSSPGVSDTQYF
cdr3_nt: TGTGCCAGCACCCTCAGCAGTCCGGGGGTCTCAGATACGCAGTATTTT
clone_size: few
v_call: TRBV28
d_call: -
j_call: TRBJ2-3

cdr3_aa: CASSQAGSNEQFF
cdr3_nt: TGCGCCAGCAGCCAAGCGGGGTCAAATGAGCAGTTCTTC
clone_size: -
v_call: TRBV4-1
d_call: -
j_call: TRBJ2-1

cdr3_aa: CASSVGTGSYGYTF
cdr3_nt: TGTGCCAGCAGCGTAGGGACAGGGAGCTATGGCTACACCTTC
clone_size: many
v_call: TRBV9
d_call: TRBD1
j_call: TRBJ1-2

cdr3_aa: CASSVGTGSGELFF
cdr3_nt: TGTGCCAGCAGCGTAGGAACAGGGTCCGGGGAGCTGTTTTTT
clone_size: few
v_call: TRBV2
d_call: -
j_call: TRBJ2-2

cdr3_aa: CASSSRQGGYGYTF
cdr3_nt: TGTGCCAGCAGCTCCCGACAGGGCGGCTATGGCTACACCTTC
clone_size: -
v_call: TRBV7-2
d_call: TRBD1
j_call: TRBJ1-2

cdr3_aa: CASSARDSSSYNEQFF
cdr3_nt: TGTGCCAGCAGCGCCCGGGACTCGAGCTCCTACAATGAGCAGTTCTTC
clone_size: few
v_call: TRBV7-8
d_call: -
j_call: TRBJ2-1

cdr3_aa: CASSSFAGSNNEQFF
cdr3_nt: TGCGCCAGCAGCTCATTCGCGGGGTCAAACAATGAGCAGTTCTTC
clone_size: -
v_call: TRBV5-1
d_call: -
j_call: TRBJ2-1

cdr3_aa: CATVPQSPPLAGMVPEAFF
cdr3_nt: TGTGCCACCGTACCGCAAAGTCCTCCTCTTGCGGGGATGGTCCCTGAAGCTTTCTTT
clone_size: few
v_call: TRBV6-5
d_call: -
j_call: TRBJ1-1

cdr3_aa: CASSRRERGTIGELFF
cdr3_nt: TGCGCCAGCAGCCGAAGGGAGCGGGGGACTATCGGGGAGCTGTTTTTT
clone_size: few
v_call: TRBV4-1
d_call: TRBD2
j_call: TRBJ2-2

cdr3_aa: CASRWTGNEKLFF
cdr3_nt: TGTGCCAGCAGGTGGACAGGGAATGAAAAACTGTTTTTT
clone_size: -
v_call: TRBV6-2/TRBV6-3
d_call: TRBD1
j_call: TRBJ1-4

cdr3_aa: CASSSSLGELFF
cdr3_nt: TGTGCCAGCAGCTCCTCGCTCGGGGAGCTGTTTTTT
clone_size: -
v_call: TRBV11-2
d_call: -
j_call: TRBJ2-2

cdr3_aa: CASSLLGSNQPQHF
cdr3_nt: TGTGCCAGCAGCTTATTGGGTAGCAATCAGCCCCAGCATTTT
clone_size: many
v_call: TRBV7-6
d_call: -
j_call: TRBJ1-5

cdr3_aa: CASSQDIWQNTEAFF
cdr3_nt: TGCGCCAGCAGCCAAGATATATGGCAGAACACTGAAGCTTTCTTT
clone_size: few
v_call: TRBV4-3
d_call: -
j_call: TRBJ1-1

cdr3_aa: CATGTRGGGRFF
cdr3_nt: TGTGCCACCGGGACTAGAGGGGGGGGTCGGTTCTTC
clone_size: large
v_call: TRBV27
d_call: TRBD2
j_call: TRBJ2-1

cdr3_aa: CASSFGQGIKRNQPQHF
cdr3_nt: TGTGCCAGCAGTTTTGGGCAGGGGATCAAACGCAATCAGCCCCAGCATTTT
clone_size: -
v_call: TRBV28
d_call: -
j_call: TRBJ1-5

cdr3_aa: CASSAGDPGELFF
cdr3_nt: TGTGCCAGCAGCGCAGGGGATCCCGGGGAGCTGTTTTTT
clone_size: -
v_call: TRBV7-2
d_call: -
j_call: TRBJ2-2

cdr3_aa: CASSLAGTGRLNSPLHF
cdr3_nt: TGCGCCAGCAGCTTGGCCGGGACAGGCCGTTTGAATTCACCCCTCCACTTT
clone_size: few
v_call: TRBV5-1
d_call: TRBD1
j_call: TRBJ1-6

cdr3_aa: CASSLMGQSQETQYF
cdr3_nt: TGTGCCAGCAGCTTAATGGGGCAGTCCCAAGAGACCCAGTACTTC
clone_size: few
v_call: TRBV7-3
d_call: -
j_call: TRBJ2-5

cdr3_aa: CSASGTAKRGATDTQYF
cdr3_nt: TGCAGTGCTAGTGGGACCGCCAAGCGGGGTGCGACAGATACGCAGTATTTT
clone_size: -
v_call: TRBV20-1
d_call: TRBD2
j_call: TRBJ2-3

cdr3_aa: CASSFGPGALGEKLFF
cdr3_nt: TGTGCCAGCAGTTTCGGGCCCGGGGCCTTGGGGGAAAAACTGTTTTTT
clone_size: -
v_call: TRBV27
d_call: -
j_call: TRBJ1-4

cdr3_aa: CSVLDRASNEKLFF
cdr3_nt: TGCAGCGTCCTGGACAGGGCGTCTAATGAAAAACTGTTTTTT
clone_size: -
v_call: TRBV29-1
d_call: TRBD1
j_call: TRBJ1-4

cdr3_aa: CASSYLQGFPYNEQFF
cdr3_nt: TGTGCCAGCAGTTACTTACAGGGGTTCCCCTACAATGAGCAGTTCTTC
clone_size: -
v_call: TRBV6-5
d_call: TRBD1
j_call: TRBJ2-1

cdr3_aa: CASSLSRGANVLTF
cdr3_nt: TGTGCCAGCAGTTTGTCGCGGGGGGCCAACGTCCTGACTTTC
clone_size: -
v_call: TRBV27
d_call: -
j_call: TRBJ2-6

cdr3_aa: CASTSLTWSPQSSGNTIYF
cdr3_nt: TGTGCCAGCACATCCCTCACCTGGTCTCCACAAAGCTCTGGAAACACCATATATTTT
clone_size: -
v_call: TRBV28
d_call: -
j_call: TRBJ1-3

cdr3_aa: CASREGSGSPLHF
cdr3_nt: TGTGCCAGCAGGGAGGGCTCCGGTTCACCCCTCCACTTT
clone_size: -
v_call: TRBV28
d_call: -
j_call: TRBJ1-6